The 26 T cell receptor beta chains below all came from one sample that was sequenced in a study of identical twins. TCRdb reanalysed the 5' RACE reads using MiXCR and keeps one entry per CDR3 protein. The table has some 760,000 distinct CDR3 sequences, 15% to 20% seen once. This sample also belongs to another study, concerning T cells expressing NK-cell markers.

Sequencing input: PBMCs. The source is a woman between 18 and 30 years old in good health.

CDR3 loop: CSAPGLASTDTQYF. CDR3 sequence (DNA): TGCAGTGCTCCGGGACTGGCTAGCACAGATACGCAGTATTTT. The chain employs TRBV20-1 and TRBJ2-3; D perhaps matches TRBD2 (6 bases). CDR1 and CDR2 from the germline V gene are DFQATT and SNEGSKA (reference sequence). V gave up 5 bases and J gave up 0 bases, with 12 bases separating them. CDR3 length: 14 amino acids.

This sequence joins TRBV5-1 and TRBJ1-1; a weak D match, TRBD1 (5 bases). This CDR3 has 14 amino acids. In germline, CDR1 is SGHRS, CDR2 YFSETQ. Trimming cost V 5 bases and J 4 bases, with 15 bases left between them. Here the CDR3 reads CASRVGGGFTEAFF. The CDR3 nucleotides are TGCGCCAGCAGGGTTGGCGGGGGATTCACTGAAGCTTTCTTT. Full variable domain (outside the CDR3, taken from reference TRBV5-1 and TRBJ1-1): KAGVTQTPRYLIKTRGQQVTLSCSPISGHRSVSWYQQTPGQGLQFLFEYFSETQRNKGNFPGRFSGRQFSNSRSEMNVSTLELGDSALYLCASRVGGGFTEAFFGQGTRLTVV.

The V call is TRBV3-1, the J call TRBJ2-3; the match to TRBD2 covers 9 bases. V dropped 3 bases and J dropped 4; count of bases not matched to a gene: 14. The germline V gene has CDR1 LGHDT and CDR2 YNNKEL (reference sequence). The CDR3 contains 18 residues. The CDR3 loop reads CASSHPPGVAGVADTQYF. Here the CDR3 DNA reads TGTGCCAGCAGCCACCCCCCTGGGGTAGCGGGAGTGGCAGATACGCAGTATTTT.

The chain joins TRBV6-1 to TRBJ2-5; D might be TRBD1 (7 bases). This CDR3 contains 16 residues. Germline assignment: CDR1 MNHNS and CDR2 SASEGT. Trimming shortened V by 5 bases and J by 1 base, and 17 bases separated the two germline ends. The CDR3 sequence: CASSRHLQGGQETQYF. CDR3 DNA: TGTGCCAGCAGTCGACACTTGCAGGGGGGCCAAGAGACCCAGTACTTC.

This clonotype was detected many times. This chain links TRBV7-2 with TRBJ1-2; D is possibly TRBD1 (5 bases). The germline V gene encodes CDR1 SGHTA and CDR2 FQGNSA. CDR3 length equals 12 residues. The V and J ends lost 5 bases and 9 bases respectively, with 13 bases between them. The CDR3 region has the DNA TGTGCCAGCAGCGTCGGGGGTTGGCGCTACACCTTC. It codes for CASSVGGWRYTF.

The CDR3 loop reads CASSPRRGAGAFF. In nucleotides, the CDR3 is TGTGCCAGCAGCCCACGGCGGGGCGCCGGAGCTTTCTTT. The V call is TRBV3-1, the J call TRBJ1-1, with D maybe TRBD1 (5 bases). This CDR3 spans 13 amino acids. V shed 4 bases and J shed 10 bases, with 16 bases lying between them. The V gene's germline CDR1 is LGHDT and CDR2 YNNKEL (reference sequence).

The chain has TRBV20-1 and TRBJ1-2; D possibly corresponds to TRBD1 (6 bases). CDR3 length equals 11 residues. The V gene lost 5 bases and the J gene lost 7 bases, with 11 bases spanning the gap. Germline CDR1 and CDR2: DFQATT and SNEGSKA (reference sequence). CDR3 amino acids: CSASGVGGYTF. The CDR3 bases are TGCAGTGCTTCAGGGGTTGGTGGCTACACCTTC.

The CDR3 reads CASSPYPTSGSASYEQYF. CDR3 sequence (DNA): TGTGCCAGCAGTCCCTATCCGACTAGCGGGAGTGCGTCCTACGAGCAGTACTTC. This sequence joins TRBV6-2 or TRBV6-3 and TRBJ2-7; 12 nucleotides match TRBD2. CDR1 is MNHEY and CDR2 is SVGEGT in the germline V gene. The ends lost 5 bases at V and 1 base at J; junction bases unmatched: 12. CDR3 length: 18 residues.

The chain has TRBV10-3 and TRBJ2-5; D is perhaps TRBD1 or TRBD2 (5 bases each). CDR3 length: 14 residues. CDR1 is ENHRY and CDR2 is SYGVKD in the germline V gene. The germline V and J ends were trimmed by 2 bases and 7 bases, with 14 bases remaining between them. DNA of the CDR3: TGTGCCATCAGTGAGGGACTTAAGCAGGGGACCCAGTACTTC. Translating it yields CAISEGLKQGTQYF.

The rearrangement links TRBV5-4 to TRBJ1-6, with D uncertain. V was shortened by 1 base and J by 3 bases, with 8 bases between the two germline ends. The CDR3 totals 15 residues. Germline V CDR1 and CDR2: SGHNT, YYREEE (reference sequence). CDR3: CASSLTGLYNSPLHF. DNA of the CDR3: TGTGCCAGCAGCTTGACGGGCCTCTATAATTCACCCCTCCACTTT.

The chain is built from TRBV9 and TRBJ2-3; weak D call: TRBD2 (6 bases). The CDR3 is made up of 15 amino acids. The germline CDR1 and CDR2 sequences are SGDLS and YYNGEE. V lost 0 bases and J 3 bases, leaving 11 bases between the germline ends. DNA of the CDR3: TGTGCCAGCAGCGTAGTGGGTAGCGGTACAGATACGCAGTATTTT. Translation: CASSVVGSGTDTQYF.

The V gene is TRBV20-1, the J gene TRBJ2-1; D gene unclear. Germline CDR1 is DFQATT and CDR2 is SNEGSKA (reference sequence). V gave up 7 bases and J gave up 7 bases, with 14 bases separating them. The CDR3 is 12 amino acids. CDR3 region: CSVRSSWNEQFF. As DNA, the CDR3 is TGCAGTGTCCGGTCTAGTTGGAATGAGCAGTTCTTC.

This clonotype has just a few counts. The chain joins TRBV20-1 to TRBJ1-1; D ambiguous. This CDR3 comprises 13 residues. The germline CDR1 and CDR2 sequences are DFQATT and SNEGSKA (reference sequence). V was cut by 3 bases and J by 4 bases, with 12 bases left in between. In DNA, the CDR3 is TGCAGTGCTAGTCCTCCTACAGTCACTGAAGCTTTCTTT. It specifies CSASPPTVTEAFF.

The V and J genes are TRBV6-5 and TRBJ1-6; TRBD1 agrees at 11 bases. CDR1 is MNHEY, CDR2 SVGAGI, per germline. This CDR3 region has 15 residues. The trim removed 2 bases at V and 8 bases at J, leaving 2 bases unmatched. In DNA form, the CDR3 reads TGTGCCAGCAGTTACGGACAGGGGGCGTATTCACCCCTCCACTTT. Translation: CASSYGQGAYSPLHF.

The chain couples TRBV10-3 to TRBJ1-1; tentative D call: TRBD1 (5 bases). CDR3 size: 14 residues. Trimming removed 6 bases from V and 1 base from J, with 12 bases in between. In germline, CDR1 is ENHRY, CDR2 SYGVKD. CDR3 DNA sequence: TGTGCCATCAGGGGGACCGGAGAGAACACTGAAGCTTTCTTT. This gives the protein CAIRGTGENTEAFF.

This clonotype was recorded a few times. This chain connects TRBV7-2 to TRBJ2-7, with 7 nucleotides matching TRBD2. The CDR3 is 15 residues long. With 0 bases clipped from V and 4 bases from J, the junction kept 6 bases outside the gene matches. The germline V gene encodes CDR1 SGHTA and CDR2 FQGNSA. The CDR3 DNA reads as TGTGCCAGCAGCTTAGCTGTCGGACTAGTGTACGAGCAGTACTTC. This translates into CASSLAVGLVYEQYF.

The table lists this clonotype with many counts. The rearrangement links TRBV6-5 to TRBJ2-1; D gene uncertain. The CDR3 covers 16 residues. Germline-derived CDR1 and CDR2 are MNHEY and SVGAGI. V was clipped by 3 bases and J by 7 bases, with 19 bases between them. This chain's CDR3 is CASSYYSGAFKNEQFF. The CDR3 bases are TGTGCCAGCAGTTATTATTCCGGTGCCTTCAAAAATGAGCAGTTCTTC.

J is TRBJ2-7 and V is TRBV4-1; D is uncertain. This CDR3 region has 15 residues. Germline-derived CDR1 and CDR2 are MGHRA and YSYEKL. Trimming left V 0 bases short and J 2 bases short, with 11 bases between. In DNA, the CDR3 is TGCGCCAGCAGCCAAGACCCCGGTGGGACCTACGAGCAGTACTTC. Encoded protein: CASSQDPGGTYEQYF.

This chain links TRBV20-1 with TRBJ1-4, with D possibly matching TRBD1 (6 bases). This CDR3 is 14 amino acids long. The V gene lost 6 bases and the J gene lost 3 bases, with 14 bases spanning the gap. Germline CDR1 DFQATT, CDR2 SNEGSKA (reference sequence). The CDR3 DNA follows: TGCAGTGCAGACGGGGGCAGGGCTAATGAAAAACTGTTTTTT. Encoded protein: CSADGGRANEKLFF.

This clonotype was found a few times. The chain has TRBV12-3 or TRBV12-4 and TRBJ2-1, with 11 positions matching TRBD2. The CDR3 is 16 residues long. J gave up 8 bases and V 6 bases, and 12 bases lay outside the gene matches. DNA for the CDR3: TGTGCCAGCAGGCGCTCACTAGCGGGAGTAGGCGATGAGCAGTTCTTC. This codes for CASRRSLAGVGDEQFF.

This clonotype turned up a few times. V gene TRBV7-2 combines with J gene TRBJ1-1; weak D call: TRBD1 (6 bases). The length of the CDR3 is 13 residues. Germline V CDR1 and CDR2: SGHTA, FQGNSA. V lost 6 bases to trimming and J lost 2 bases, with 10 bases between them. CDR3 sequence (DNA): TGTGCCAGCAGAGGGGGTACTAACACTGAAGCTTTCTTT. Its protein is CASRGGTNTEAFF.

The genes are TRBV15 and TRBJ2-7; a weak D match, TRBD2 (6 bases). The ends were cut back, 1 base at V and 4 bases at J, with 17 bases in the middle. Germline CDR1 reads LNHNV; CDR2 reads YYDKDF (reference sequence). CDR3 length equals 16 residues. The chain's CDR3 is CATSRGGLHAPYEQYF. CDR3 DNA: TGTGCCACCAGCAGAGGGGGACTCCACGCCCCGTACGAGCAGTACTTC.

The rearrangement links TRBV12-3 or TRBV12-4 to TRBJ1-6; 8 nucleotides line up with TRBD1. CDR3 length: 15 amino acids. V was clipped by 4 bases and J by 10 bases; unmatched bases: 9. CDR3 nucleotides: TGTGCCAGCAGTTCCCGGACAGGGCCGCGGTCACCCCTCCACTTT. Translated, it gives CASSSRTGPRSPLHF.

V gene TRBV12-3 or TRBV12-4 combines with J gene TRBJ2-7; a weak D match, TRBD2 (6 bases). The CDR3 runs 12 residues. Trimming removed 7 bases from V and 7 bases from J, with 14 bases in between. The CDR3 region is CASKRAGWEQYF. CDR3 DNA: TGTGCCAGCAAACGGGCGGGATGGGAGCAGTACTTC.

This clonotype was seen a handful of times. The gene calls are TRBV7-6 and TRBJ1-6; no definite D call. Trimming removed 4 bases at V and 8 bases at J, with 9 bases between. This CDR3 region has 13 residues. Per the germline V gene, CDR1 is SGHVS and CDR2 is FNYEAQ. In DNA form, the CDR3 reads TGTGCCAGCAGCTATGACGGGGATTCACCCCTCCACTTT. Protein: CASSYDGDSPLHF.

This clonotype was counted only a few times. V is TRBV7-9 and J is TRBJ2-3; 7 bases line up with TRBD2. The germline V gene has CDR1 SEHNR and CDR2 FQNEAQ (reference sequence). CDR3 length equals 15 residues. Unmatched junction bases numbered 9, after V lost 5 bases and J lost 4 bases. CDR3 sequence reads: CASSPMGGGADTQYF. Written as DNA, the CDR3 is TGTGCCAGCAGCCCGATGGGGGGGGGTGCAGATACGCAGTATTTT.